This T cell receptor beta chain derives from a study of identifying expanded T cells in peripheral blood. Sequenced by immunoSEQ multiplex PCR; TCRdb stores in-frame clones only, minus some. The data show over 70,000 clones, with 85% to 90% seen just once and under 20% held by the top ten. Trimming stripped 5 bases from V and 0 bases from J, with 7 bases between. From germline, CDR1 is KGHSH and CDR2 LQKENI. The length of the CDR3 is 14 residues. The genes are TRBV18 and TRBJ1-4; D is unresolved. Sequenced sample: blood. The clonotype was recovered from a person aged 18 to 75 in good health. The CDR3 here is CASSVQTTNEKLFF. DNA of the CDR3: TGTGCCAGCTCAGTACAGACAACTAATGAAAAACTGTTTTTT.